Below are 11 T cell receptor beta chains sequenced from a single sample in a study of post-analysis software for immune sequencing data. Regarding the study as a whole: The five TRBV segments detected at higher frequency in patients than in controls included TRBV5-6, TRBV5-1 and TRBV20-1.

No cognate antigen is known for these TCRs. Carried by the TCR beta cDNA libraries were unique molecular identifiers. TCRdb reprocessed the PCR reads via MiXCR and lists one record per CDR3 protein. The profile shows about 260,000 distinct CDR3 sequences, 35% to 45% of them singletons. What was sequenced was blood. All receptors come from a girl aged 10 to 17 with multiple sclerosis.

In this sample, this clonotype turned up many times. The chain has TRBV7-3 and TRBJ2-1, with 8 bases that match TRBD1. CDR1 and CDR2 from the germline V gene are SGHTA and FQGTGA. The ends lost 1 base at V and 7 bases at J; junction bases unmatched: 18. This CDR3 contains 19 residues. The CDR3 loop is CASSLRVGAGGLGQNEQFF. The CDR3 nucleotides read TGTGCCAGCAGCTTAAGGGTCGGGGCAGGGGGCTTGGGTCAGAATGAGCAGTTCTTC.

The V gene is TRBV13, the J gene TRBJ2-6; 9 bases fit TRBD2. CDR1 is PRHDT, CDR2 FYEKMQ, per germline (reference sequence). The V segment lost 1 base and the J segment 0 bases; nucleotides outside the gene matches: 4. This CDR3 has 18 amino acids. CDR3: CASSLVLAGDSGANVLTF. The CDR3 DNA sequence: TGTGCCAGCAGCTTAGTGTTAGCGGGGGACTCTGGGGCCAACGTCCTGACTTTC.

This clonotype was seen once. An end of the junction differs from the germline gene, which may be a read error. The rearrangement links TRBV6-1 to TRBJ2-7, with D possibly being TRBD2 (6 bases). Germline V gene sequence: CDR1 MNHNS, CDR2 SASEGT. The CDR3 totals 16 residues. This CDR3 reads CASSEVSREYGRGEYF. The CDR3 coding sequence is TGTGCCAGCAGCGAAGTATCCAGGGAGTACGGACGCGGGGAGTACTTC.

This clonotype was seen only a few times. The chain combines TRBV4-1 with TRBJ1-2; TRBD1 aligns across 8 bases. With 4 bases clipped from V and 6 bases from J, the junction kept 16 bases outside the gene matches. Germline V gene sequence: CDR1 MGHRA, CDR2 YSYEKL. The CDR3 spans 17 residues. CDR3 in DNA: TGCGCCAGCAGCCCCCGATGGACAGGGCGAGCGGGCAATGGCTACACCTTC. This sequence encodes CASSPRWTGRAGNGYTF.

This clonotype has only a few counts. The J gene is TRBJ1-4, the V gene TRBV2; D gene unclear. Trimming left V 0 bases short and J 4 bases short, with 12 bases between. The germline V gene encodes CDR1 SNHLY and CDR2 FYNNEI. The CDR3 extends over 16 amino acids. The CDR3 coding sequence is TGTGCCAGCAGTGAAGCGCTACGTACGCTTAATGAAAAACTGTTTTTT. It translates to CASSEALRTLNEKLFF.

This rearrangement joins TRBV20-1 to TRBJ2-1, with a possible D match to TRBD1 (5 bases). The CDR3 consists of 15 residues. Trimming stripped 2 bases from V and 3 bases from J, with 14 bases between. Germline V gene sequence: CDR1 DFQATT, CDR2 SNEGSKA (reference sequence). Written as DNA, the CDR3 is TGCAGTGCTAGAAGCGCGACAGAGAACTACAATGAGCAGTTCTTC. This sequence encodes CSARSATENYNEQFF.

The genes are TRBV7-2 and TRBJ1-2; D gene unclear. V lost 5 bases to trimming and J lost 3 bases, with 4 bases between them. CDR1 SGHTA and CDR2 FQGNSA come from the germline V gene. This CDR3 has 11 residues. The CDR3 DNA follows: TGTGCCAGCAGCGGACACTATGGCTACACCTTC. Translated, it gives CASSGHYGYTF. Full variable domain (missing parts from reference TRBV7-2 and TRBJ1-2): GAGVSQSPSNKVTEKGKDVELRCDPISGHTALYWYRQSLGQGLEFLIYFQGNSAPDKSGLPSDRFSAERTGGSVSTLTIQRTQQEDSAVYLCASSGHYGYTFGSGTRLTVV.

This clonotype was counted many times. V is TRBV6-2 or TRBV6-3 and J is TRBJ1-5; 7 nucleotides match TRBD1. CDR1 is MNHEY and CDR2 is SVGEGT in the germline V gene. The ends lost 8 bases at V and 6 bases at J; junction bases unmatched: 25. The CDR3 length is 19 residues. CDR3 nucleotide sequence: TGTGCCAGCCAGGGCTCCGGGACAGTGAGGAAAGATCGAGGTCAGCCCCAGCATTTT. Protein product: CASQGSGTVRKDRGQPQHF.

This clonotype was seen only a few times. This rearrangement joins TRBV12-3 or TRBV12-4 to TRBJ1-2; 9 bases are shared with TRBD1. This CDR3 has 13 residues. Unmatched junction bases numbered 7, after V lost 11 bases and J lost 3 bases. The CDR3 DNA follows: TGTGCCGGCACAGGGGACAGGGACTATGGCTACACCTTC. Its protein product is CAGTGDRDYGYTF.

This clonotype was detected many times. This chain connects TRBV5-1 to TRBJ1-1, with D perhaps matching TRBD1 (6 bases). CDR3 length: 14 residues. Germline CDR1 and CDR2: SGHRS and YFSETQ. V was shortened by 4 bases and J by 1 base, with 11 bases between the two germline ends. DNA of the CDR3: TGCGCCAGCAGCCCTGGGACATCGAACACTGAAGCTTTCTTT. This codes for CASSPGTSNTEAFF.

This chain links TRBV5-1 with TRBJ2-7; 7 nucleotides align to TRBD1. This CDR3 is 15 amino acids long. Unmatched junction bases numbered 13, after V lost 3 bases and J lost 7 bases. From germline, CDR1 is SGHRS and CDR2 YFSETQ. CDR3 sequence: CASSSLRGPLNEQYF. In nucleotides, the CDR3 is TGCGCCAGCAGCTCTTTGAGGGGGCCTTTGAATGAGCAGTACTTC.